This passage covers 9 T cell receptor beta chains from one sample sequenced in a study of T cell responses to AZD1222 COVID-19 vaccine. Sequenced by immunoSEQ multiplex PCR; TCRdb stores in-frame clones only, minus some. The sample holds 120,000 to 150,000 clones; approximately 88% are singletons and the top ten take more than 13%. Source: peripheral blood, taken on day 0 of AZD1222 vaccination. These receptors came from an adult in good health.

V and J are TRBV7-3 and TRBJ1-1; D not certain. V lost 3 bases, J lost 8 bases, and 10 bases lay in between. The germline V gene encodes CDR1 SGHTA and CDR2 FQGTGA. The CDR3 loop spans 12 amino acids. The CDR3 region is CASSLLAPEAFF. CDR3 nucleotide sequence: TGTGCCAGCAGCTTGTTAGCGCCAGAAGCTTTCTTT.

The chain has TRBV19 and TRBJ1-2; 7 positions match TRBD1. CDR1 is LNHDA, CDR2 SQIVND, per germline (reference sequence). CDR3 size: 16 residues. Trimming cost V 5 bases and J 4 bases; bases outside gene matches: 13. In nucleotides, the CDR3 is TGTGCCAGTAGTGCACAGGGGTTCGGGTCGTTCTATGGCTACACCTTC. Translation gives CASSAQGFGSFYGYTF.

J is TRBJ2-7 and V is TRBV27; 8 bases match TRBD2. Looked up from germline, CDR1 is MNHEY and CDR2 is SMNVEV (reference sequence). V was clipped by 3 bases and J by 6 bases; unmatched bases: 7. The CDR3 loop spans 14 amino acids. The CDR3 region has the DNA TGTGCCAGCAGTTTCTCAGGGACTAGAGGCGAGCAGTACTTC. It specifies CASSFSGTRGEQYF.

V gene TRBV27 combines with J gene TRBJ2-7; unclear D gene. This CDR3 is built from 14 residues. The germline gives CDR1 MNHEY, CDR2 SMNVEV (reference sequence). V gave up 3 bases and J gave up 3 bases, with 12 bases separating them. For the CDR3, the DNA is TGTGCCAGCAGTTTTTCGGAAAGGCTCTACGAGCAGTACTTC. Translated, it gives CASSFSERLYEQYF.

The chain employs TRBV2 and TRBJ1-5; D might be TRBD1 (5 bases). This CDR3 region has 14 residues. Germline-derived CDR1 and CDR2 are SNHLY and FYNNEI. Deletions cut 6 bases from V and 2 bases from J, with 11 bases between. Here the CDR3 reads CASSAGTGNQPQHF. In DNA form, the CDR3 reads TGTGCCAGCAGCGCCGGGACGGGCAATCAGCCCCAGCATTTT.

J is TRBJ1-1 and V is TRBV19; D unresolved. The CDR3 contains 14 residues. V was pared by 6 bases and J by 1 base, with 12 bases between. Looked up from germline, CDR1 is LNHDA and CDR2 is SQIVND (reference sequence). CDR3 in amino acids: CASRTMWPNTEAFF. The CDR3 nucleotides are TGTGCCAGTAGGACGATGTGGCCGAACACTGAAGCTTTCTTT.

The chain carries TRBV3-1 (or the pseudogene TRBV3-2) and TRBJ1-2; TRBD1 matches at 9 bases. This CDR3 has 15 residues. Germline loops: CDR1 LGHDT, CDR2 YNNKEL (reference sequence). The trim removed 4 bases at V and 6 bases at J, leaving 9 bases unmatched. The CDR3 nucleotides are TGTGCCAGCAGCCCGAGGGGACAGGGACCTGATGGCTACACCTTC. It codes for CASSPRGQGPDGYTF.

This chain joins TRBV6-4 and TRBJ2-3; D possibly matches TRBD1 or TRBD2 (6 bases each). V lost 0 bases and J 7 bases, leaving 14 bases between the germline ends. The CDR3 extends over 15 amino acids. CDR1 and CDR2 (germline): MRHNA, SNTAGT. CDR3 bases: TGTGCCAGCAGTGACTCGGCCGGGGGCGGTCATACGCAGTATTTT. This gives the protein CASSDSAGGGHTQYF.

The J gene is TRBJ1-4, the V gene TRBV20-1; D is unresolved. The CDR3 extends over 10 amino acids. V dropped 7 bases and J dropped 7 bases, with 7 bases sitting between them. Germline lookup yields CDR1 DFQATT and CDR2 SNEGSKA (reference sequence). Written as DNA, the CDR3 is TGCAGTGGGATCTCTGAAAAACTGTTTTTT. Protein product: CSGISEKLFF.